Presented here are 12 T cell receptor beta chains from one specimen sequenced in a study of CD8+CD57+ T cells in acquired aplastic anemia (dated by TCRdb to the late 2010s). Flow cytometry had shown CD8+CD57+ cell expansion in the patients selected for sequencing. Sequencing relied on an Illumina HiSeq 2000. Genomic DNA was used as template for profiling of TCR beta VDJ combinations and CDR3 sequences. The public reads were reanalyzed by TCRdb: fastp trimming at Q25, MiXCR alignment, in-frame beta chains only. CDR3 protein sequences are deduplicated, and each keeps its most common genes and DNA. This sample gives around 200,000 distinct CDR3 sequences in total; roughly 50% of them show up just once. Jointly, the top ten make up approximately 20% of the sample. Source material: sorted CD4+, CD8+, or CD8+CD57+ T cells (not recorded which) from PBMCs. Receptors were obtained from a human donor with aplastic anemia.

This clonotype was recorded many times. The chain employs TRBV11-2 and TRBJ1-6; possibly TRBD1 for D (6 bases). Trimming removed 5 bases from V and 9 bases from J, with 14 bases in between. CDR1 is SGHAT, CDR2 FQNNGV, per germline. This CDR3 is built from 14 residues. The chain's CDR3 is CASSPGQGLSPLHF. The CDR3 bases are TGTGCCAGCAGCCCGGGGCAGGGGCTTTCACCCCTCCACTTT.

This clonotype has more than one count but fewer than ten. The V call is TRBV3-1, the J call TRBJ1-2; 7 nucleotides align to TRBD1. V lost 0 bases, J lost 8 bases, and 6 bases stayed unmatched. This CDR3 region has 14 residues. Germline-derived CDR1 and CDR2 are LGHDT and YNNKEL (reference sequence). The CDR3 protein is CASSQDTDRTGYTF. CDR3 coding DNA: TGTGCCAGCAGCCAAGACACGGACAGGACCGGCTACACCTTC.

This clonotype showed up just a few times. The CDR3 does not end in the conserved phenylalanine or tryptophan, so this is likely a read error. The CDR3 sequence: CASSPGGSYEQYL. The DNA for the CDR3 is TGTGCCAGCAGCCCCGGCGGGTCATACGAGCAGTACCTC. The rearrangement uses TRBV25-1 and TRBJ2-7, with D maybe TRBD2 (5 bases). CDR3 size: 13 residues. Per the germline V gene, CDR1 is MGHDK and CDR2 is SYGVNS. V lost 6 bases and J lost 4, with 13 bases in between.

This clonotype was seen repeatedly, ten times or more. J is TRBJ1-5 and V is TRBV28, with 7 bases identical to TRBD1. CDR3 length: 14 residues. Germline V lookup: CDR1 MDHEN, CDR2 SYDVKM. J lost 7 bases, V lost 5 bases, and 8 bases had no gene match. For the CDR3, the DNA is TGTGCCAGCAGTCTACAGGGGATTTGGCAGCCCCAGCATTTT. It specifies CASSLQGIWQPQHF. Using reference TRBV28 and TRBJ1-5 for the parts outside the CDR3, the full variable domain is DVKVTQSSRYLVKRTGEKVFLECVQDMDHENMFWYRQDPGLGLRLIYFSYDVKMKEKGDIPEGYSVSREKKERFSLILESASTNQTSMYLCASSLQGIWQPQHFGDGTRLSIL.

This clonotype was seen ten or more times. J is TRBJ1-5 and V is TRBV10-2; perhaps TRBD1 as D (5 bases). With 2 bases removed from V and 7 bases from J, the gap between germline ends came to 12 bases. Germline-derived CDR1 and CDR2 are WSHSY and SAAADI. The length of the CDR3 is 14 residues. This CDR3 reads CASSETQTVQPQHF. Here the CDR3 DNA reads TGCGCCAGCAGTGAGACCCAGACAGTACAGCCCCAGCATTTT.

With respect to this clonotype: A much more abundant neighbour one base away suggests this may be a read error. V and J are TRBV19 and TRBJ2-7; D possibly corresponds to TRBD2 (5 bases). This CDR3 comprises 15 residues. Germline loops: CDR1 LNHDA, CDR2 SQIVND (reference sequence). The V end lost 9 bases, the J end lost 2 bases, and 20 bases lay between the germline ends. The CDR3 bases are TGTGCCAGCACCCTCAGAGGGTTAGGTCCCTACGAGCAGTACTTC. Protein sequence: CASTLRGLGPYEQYF.

In its sample, this clonotype was seen many times. The chain couples TRBV5-1 to TRBJ2-2; TRBD1 aligns across 9 bases. V lost 7 bases, J lost 0 bases, and 10 bases stayed unmatched. Germline V gene sequence: CDR1 SGHRS, CDR2 YFSETQ. The CDR3 totals 17 residues. The CDR3 reads CASRRDRATTNTGELFF. In DNA form, the CDR3 reads TGCGCCAGCCGACGGGACAGGGCTACCACGAACACCGGGGAGCTGTTTTTT. Variable domain in full (rest from reference TRBV5-1 and TRBJ2-2): KAGVTQTPRYLIKTRGQQVTLSCSPISGHRSVSWYQQTPGQGLQFLFEYFSETQRNKGNFPGRFSGRQFSNSRSEMNVSTLELGDSALYLCASRRDRATTNTGELFFGEGSRLTVL.

The V gene is TRBV5-1, the J gene TRBJ2-6; 7 nucleotides align to TRBD1. The CDR3 has 17 amino acids. The germline gives CDR1 SGHRS, CDR2 YFSETQ. Trimming at V came to 0 bases and at J to 0 bases, leaving 3 bases not matched to a gene. The CDR3 sequence is CASSLVGGFSGANVLTF. The CDR3 DNA is TGCGCCAGCAGCTTGGTAGGGGGCTTCTCTGGGGCCAACGTCCTGACTTTC.

V is TRBV29-1 and J is TRBJ2-5, with D unresolved. The CDR3 runs 14 residues. CDR1 and CDR2 from the germline V gene are SQVTM and ANQGSEA. The germline V and J ends were trimmed by 0 bases and 0 bases, with 8 bases remaining between them. The CDR3 region is CSVEDRAYQETQYF. The CDR3 coding sequence is TGCAGCGTTGAAGATCGTGCGTACCAAGAGACCCAGTACTTC. The variable domain in full, with the rest retrieved from reference TRBV29-1 and TRBJ2-5, is SAVISQKPSRDICQRGTSLTIQCQVDSQVTMMFWYRQQPGQSLTLIATANQGSEATYESGFVIDKFPISRPNLTFSTLTVSNMSPEDSSIYLCSVEDRAYQETQYFGPGTRLLVL.

This clonotype was counted at least ten times. The chain joins TRBV12-3 or TRBV12-4 to TRBJ2-1, with D tentatively TRBD1 or TRBD2 (5 bases each). This CDR3 region has 13 residues. Trimming stripped 4 bases from V and 7 bases from J, with 11 bases between. This chain's CDR3 is CASSSEGRNEQFF. The CDR3 DNA follows: TGTGCCAGCAGTTCCGAGGGGCGAAATGAGCAGTTCTTC.

This clonotype was counted many times. This chain uses TRBV7-9 with TRBJ2-3; no firm D call. The CDR3 runs to 12 residues. The germline V gene encodes CDR1 SEHNR and CDR2 FQNEAQ (reference sequence). Trimming took 5 bases from V and 4 from J, leaving 7 bases between them. Here the CDR3 DNA reads TGTGCCAGCAGCGGGATTCCAGATACGCAGTATTTT. Encoded protein: CASSGIPDTQYF.

This clonotype appeared many times. The chain uses TRBV15 and TRBJ1-2; D might be TRBD1 (6 bases). In germline, CDR1 is LNHNV, CDR2 YYDKDF (reference sequence). The V end was cut by 4 bases, the J end by 6 bases, with 18 bases between. This CDR3 contains 15 residues. CDR3: CATSILPEGGNGYTF. CDR3 sequence (DNA): TGTGCCACCAGCATCCTCCCTGAGGGGGGAAATGGCTACACCTTC.